The clone carrying this T cell receptor beta chain was recorded at least ten times. Its specificity is unknown. There are 18 residues in the CDR3. Trimming at V came to 5 bases and at J to 0 bases, leaving 13 bases not matched to a gene. From germline, CDR1 is LNHDA and CDR2 SQIVND (reference sequence). In TCRdb, the multiplex PCR reads were re-called with MiXCR into one record per CDR3 protein. The sample holds roughly 86,000 distinct CDR3 sequences, roughly a fifth seen once. The data derive from a study of breast tumors, draining lymph nodes, adjacent tissues. Breast cancer patients provided tissue from their axillary draining lymph nodes. Study-wide results and caveats: Compared with lymph nodes, tumors were less diverse; compared with nontumor tissue, more.

The chain combines TRBV19 with TRBJ2-7; 10 bases are shared with TRBD2. The source material was axillary lymph node tissue. The sequence came from a female donor with breast cancer. Some clones in this sample may be carry-over from other donors' samples. The CDR3 spells CASSFRLAGVSASYEQYF. CDR3 DNA: TGTGCCAGTAGTTTTCGGCTAGCGGGAGTTAGCGCCTCCTACGAGCAGTACTTC.